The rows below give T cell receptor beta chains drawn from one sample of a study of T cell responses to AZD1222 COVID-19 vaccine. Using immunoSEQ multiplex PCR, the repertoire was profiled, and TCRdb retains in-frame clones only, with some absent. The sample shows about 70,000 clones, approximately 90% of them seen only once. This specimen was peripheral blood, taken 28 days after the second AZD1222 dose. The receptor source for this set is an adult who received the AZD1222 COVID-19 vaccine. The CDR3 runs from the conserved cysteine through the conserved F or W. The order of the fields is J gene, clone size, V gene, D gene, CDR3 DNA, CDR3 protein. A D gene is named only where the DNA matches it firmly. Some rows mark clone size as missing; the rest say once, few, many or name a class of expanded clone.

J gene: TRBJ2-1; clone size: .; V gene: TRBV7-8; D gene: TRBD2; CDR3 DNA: TGTGCCAGCAGCAGGGGACTAGCGGGGGGCCGTGGTGAGCAGTTCTTC; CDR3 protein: CASSRGLAGGRGEQFF
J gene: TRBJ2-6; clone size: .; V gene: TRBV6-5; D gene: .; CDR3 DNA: TGTGCCAGCAGTTATGGCAGCCTCTCTGGGGCCAACGTCCTGACTTTC; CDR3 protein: CASSYGSLSGANVLTF
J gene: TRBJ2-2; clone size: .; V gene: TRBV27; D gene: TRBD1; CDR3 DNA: TGTGCCAGCAGCACCGGGACAGCGAACACCGGGGAGCTGTTTTTT; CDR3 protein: CASSTGTANTGELFF
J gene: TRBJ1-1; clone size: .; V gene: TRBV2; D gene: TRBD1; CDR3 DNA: TGTGCCAGCAGTGAATACCCCTCGACAGGGCGGGCTTTCTTT; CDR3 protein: CASSEYPSTGRAFF
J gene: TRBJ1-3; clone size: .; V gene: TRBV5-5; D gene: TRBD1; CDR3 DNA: TGTGCCAGCAGCTTGGCAGGGACAGGTGGAAACACCATATATTTT; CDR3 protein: CASSLAGTGGNTIYF
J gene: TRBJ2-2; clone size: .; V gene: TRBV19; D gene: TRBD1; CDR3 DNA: TGTGCCAGCAACAGGGGAACCGGGGAGCTGTTTTTT; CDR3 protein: CASNRGTGELFF
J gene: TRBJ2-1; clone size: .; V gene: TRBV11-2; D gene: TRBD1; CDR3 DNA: TGTGCCAGCAGCTTAGGACAGGGCTCCTACAATGAGCAGTTCTTC; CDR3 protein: CASSLGQGSYNEQFF
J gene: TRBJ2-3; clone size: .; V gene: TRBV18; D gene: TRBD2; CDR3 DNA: TGTGCCAGCTCACCGCCTAGCGGGGCTCGTGATACGCAGTATTTT; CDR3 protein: CASSPPSGARDTQYF
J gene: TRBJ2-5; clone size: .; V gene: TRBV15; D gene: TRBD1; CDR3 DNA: TGTGCCACCAGCAGAGGAATGACAGGGAGAGAGACCCAGTACTTC; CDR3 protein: CATSRGMTGRETQYF
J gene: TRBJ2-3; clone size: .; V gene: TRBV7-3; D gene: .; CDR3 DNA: TGTGCCAGCAGCTTAACAGAGGCAGATACGCAGTATTTT; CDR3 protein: CASSLTEADTQYF
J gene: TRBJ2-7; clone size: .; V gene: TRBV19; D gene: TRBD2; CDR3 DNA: TGTGCCAGTAGTATCCGTAGCGGGAAGGGCGAGCAGTACTTC; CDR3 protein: CASSIRSGKGEQYF
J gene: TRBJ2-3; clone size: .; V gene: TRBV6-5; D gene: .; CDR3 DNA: TGTGCCAGCAGTTCTTGGTCGACAGATACGCAGTATTTT; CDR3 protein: CASSSWSTDTQYF
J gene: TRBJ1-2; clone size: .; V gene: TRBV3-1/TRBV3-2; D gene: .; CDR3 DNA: TGTGCCAGCAGCCAGGGGTTCGGCTACACCTTC; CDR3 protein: CASSQGFGYTF
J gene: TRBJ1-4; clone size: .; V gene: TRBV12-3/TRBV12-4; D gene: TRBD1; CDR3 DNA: TGTGCCAGCAGCCGGGACAGTATCGAAAAACTGTTTTTT; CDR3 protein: CASSRDSIEKLFF
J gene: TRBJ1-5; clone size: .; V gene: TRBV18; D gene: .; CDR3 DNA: TGTGCCAGCTCACCGTCCCGGGACGGAAATCAGCCCCAGCATTTT; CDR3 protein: CASSPSRDGNQPQHF
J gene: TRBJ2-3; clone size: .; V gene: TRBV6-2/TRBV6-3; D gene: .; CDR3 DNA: TGTGCCAGCAGTTACGGATCGGATACGCAGTATTTT; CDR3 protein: CASSYGSDTQYF
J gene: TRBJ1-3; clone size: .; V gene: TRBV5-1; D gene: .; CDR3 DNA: TGCGCCAGCAGCATCGCAACAGGGATCGGAAACACCATATATTTT; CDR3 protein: CASSIATGIGNTIYF
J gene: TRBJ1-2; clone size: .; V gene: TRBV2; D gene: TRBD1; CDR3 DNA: TGTGCCAGCAGCCCGGGACAGGGGTCCTATGGCTACACCTTC; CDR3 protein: CASSPGQGSYGYTF
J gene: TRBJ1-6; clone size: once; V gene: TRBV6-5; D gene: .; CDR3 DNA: TGTGCCACTTCGGGGGCGGTTACCTATAATTCACCCCTCCACTTT; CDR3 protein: CATSGAVTYNSPLHF
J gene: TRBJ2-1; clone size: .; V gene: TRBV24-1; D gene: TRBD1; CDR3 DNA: TGTGCCACCAGGGAGCCGGGACAGGGGGCGCCTGGTGAGCAGTTCTTC; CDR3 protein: CATREPGQGAPGEQFF
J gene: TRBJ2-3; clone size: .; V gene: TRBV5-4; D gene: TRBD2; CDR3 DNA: TGTGCCAGCAGCGGAAGGACTAGCGGGGGAACAGATACGCAGTATTTT; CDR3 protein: CASSGRTSGGTDTQYF
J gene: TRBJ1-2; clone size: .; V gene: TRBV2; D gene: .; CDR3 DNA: TGTGCCAGCCGGGCAGGGTCATACTATGGCTACACCTTC; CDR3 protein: CASRAGSYYGYTF